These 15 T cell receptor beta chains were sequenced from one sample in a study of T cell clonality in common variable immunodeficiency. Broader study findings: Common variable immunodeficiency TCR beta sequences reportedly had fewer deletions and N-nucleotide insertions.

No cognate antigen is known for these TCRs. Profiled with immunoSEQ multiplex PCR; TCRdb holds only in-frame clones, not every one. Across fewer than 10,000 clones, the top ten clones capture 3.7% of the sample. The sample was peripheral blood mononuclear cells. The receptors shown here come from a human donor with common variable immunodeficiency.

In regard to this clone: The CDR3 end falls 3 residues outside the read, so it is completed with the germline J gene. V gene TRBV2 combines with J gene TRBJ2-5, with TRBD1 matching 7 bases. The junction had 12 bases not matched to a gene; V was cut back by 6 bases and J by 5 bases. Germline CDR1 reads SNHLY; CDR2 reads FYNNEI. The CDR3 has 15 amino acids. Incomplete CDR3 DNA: TGTGCCAGCAGGTTACCTGAGACAGGGCCCGAGACC. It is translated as CASRLPETGPET. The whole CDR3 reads CASRLPETGPETQYF.

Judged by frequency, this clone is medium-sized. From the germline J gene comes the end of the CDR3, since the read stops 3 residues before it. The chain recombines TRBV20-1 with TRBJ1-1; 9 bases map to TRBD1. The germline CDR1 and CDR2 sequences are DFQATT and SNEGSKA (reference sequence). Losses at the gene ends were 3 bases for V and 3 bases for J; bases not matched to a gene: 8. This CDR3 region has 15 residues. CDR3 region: CSASAGQGVDTEAFF. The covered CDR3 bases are TGCAGTGCTAGTGCGGGACAGGGTGTGGACACTGAA.

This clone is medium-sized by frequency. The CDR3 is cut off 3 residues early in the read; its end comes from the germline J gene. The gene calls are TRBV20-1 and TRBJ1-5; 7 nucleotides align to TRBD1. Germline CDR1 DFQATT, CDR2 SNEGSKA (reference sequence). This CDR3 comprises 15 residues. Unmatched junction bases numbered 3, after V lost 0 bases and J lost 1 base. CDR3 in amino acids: CSARDQGESNQPQHF. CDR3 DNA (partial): TGCAGTGCTAGAGATCAGGGGGAAAGCAATCAGCCC.

The sequenced CDR3 bases are TGCAGTGCTTTGGGACAGGTGAGCTCCTACGAG. Its protein is CSALGQVSSYE. The whole CDR3 sequence reads CSALGQVSSYEQYF. The chain links TRBV20-1 to TRBJ2-7, with 8 nucleotides matching TRBD1. With the read ending 3 residues before the CDR3 end, the germline J gene is used to fill in that end. In germline, CDR1 is DFQATT, CDR2 SNEGSKA (reference sequence). The CDR3 spans 14 residues. The V and J ends lost 5 bases and 0 bases, in that order; junction bases with no gene match: 6.

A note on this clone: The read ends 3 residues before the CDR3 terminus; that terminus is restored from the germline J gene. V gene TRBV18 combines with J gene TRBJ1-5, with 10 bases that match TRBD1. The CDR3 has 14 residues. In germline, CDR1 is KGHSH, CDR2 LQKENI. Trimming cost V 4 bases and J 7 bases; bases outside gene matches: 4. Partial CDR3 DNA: TGTGCCAGCTCACGAGGGACAGGGGAACAGCCC. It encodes CASSRGTGEQP. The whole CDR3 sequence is CASSRGTGEQPQHF.

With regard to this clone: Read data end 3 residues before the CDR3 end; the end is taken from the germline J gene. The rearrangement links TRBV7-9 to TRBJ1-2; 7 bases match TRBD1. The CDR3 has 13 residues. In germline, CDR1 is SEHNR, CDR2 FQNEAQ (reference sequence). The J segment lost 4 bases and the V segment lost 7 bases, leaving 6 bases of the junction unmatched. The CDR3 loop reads CASTQGTAYGYTF. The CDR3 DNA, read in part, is TGTGCCAGCACCCAAGGGACAGCCTATGGC.

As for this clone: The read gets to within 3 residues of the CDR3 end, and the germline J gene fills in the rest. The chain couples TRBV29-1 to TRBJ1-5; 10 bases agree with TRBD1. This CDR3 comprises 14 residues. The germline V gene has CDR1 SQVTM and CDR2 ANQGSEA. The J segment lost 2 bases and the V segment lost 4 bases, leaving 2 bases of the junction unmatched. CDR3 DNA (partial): TGCAGCGTTGGGGGGACAGGGGGCAATCAGCCC. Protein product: CSVGGTGGNQP. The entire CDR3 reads CSVGGTGGNQPQHF.

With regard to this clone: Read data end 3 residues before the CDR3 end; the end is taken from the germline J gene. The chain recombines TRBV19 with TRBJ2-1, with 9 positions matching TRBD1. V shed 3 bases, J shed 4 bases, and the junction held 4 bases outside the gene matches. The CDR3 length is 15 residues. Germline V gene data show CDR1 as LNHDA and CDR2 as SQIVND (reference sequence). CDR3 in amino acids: CASSIYRGQYNEQFF. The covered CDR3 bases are TGTGCCAGTAGTATCTACAGGGGGCAATACAATGAG.

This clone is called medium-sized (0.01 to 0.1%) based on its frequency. The part of the CDR3 DNA that was read is TGCAGCGTTGTACCCCGGGGCTCCTACAATGAG. This sequence encodes CSVVPRGSYNE. From start to end, the CDR3 is CSVVPRGSYNEQFF. This chain uses TRBV29-1 with TRBJ2-1, with D tentatively TRBD2 (5 bases). The read falls 3 residues short of the CDR3 end, and the missing part is taken from the germline J gene. The CDR3 has 14 residues. CDR1 is SQVTM and CDR2 is ANQGSEA in the germline V gene. Deletions cut 4 bases from V and 0 bases from J, with 10 bases between.

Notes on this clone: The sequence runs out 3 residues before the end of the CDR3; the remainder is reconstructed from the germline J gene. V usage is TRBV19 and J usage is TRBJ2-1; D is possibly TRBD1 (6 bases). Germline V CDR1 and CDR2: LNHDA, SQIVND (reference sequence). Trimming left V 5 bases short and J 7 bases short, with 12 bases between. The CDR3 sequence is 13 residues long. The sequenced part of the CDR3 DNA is TGTGCCAGTAGTCACAGGGTAAAAAATGAG. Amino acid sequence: CASSHRVKNE. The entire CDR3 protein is CASSHRVKNEQFF.

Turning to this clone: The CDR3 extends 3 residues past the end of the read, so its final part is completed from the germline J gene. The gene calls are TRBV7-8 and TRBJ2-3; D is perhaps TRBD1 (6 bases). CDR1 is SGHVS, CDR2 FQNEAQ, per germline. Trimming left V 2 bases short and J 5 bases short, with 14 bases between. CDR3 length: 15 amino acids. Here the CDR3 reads CASSLRPGVKDTQYF. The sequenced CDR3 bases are TGTGCCAGCAGCTTAAGACCAGGGGTTAAAGATACG.

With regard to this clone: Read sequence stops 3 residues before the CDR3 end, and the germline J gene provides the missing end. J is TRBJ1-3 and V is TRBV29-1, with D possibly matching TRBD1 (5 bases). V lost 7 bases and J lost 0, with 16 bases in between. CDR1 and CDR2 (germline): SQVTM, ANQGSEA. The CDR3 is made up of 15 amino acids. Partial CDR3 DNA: TGCAGCGCCCAGGGAGACCGTAGCTCTGGAAACACC. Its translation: CSAQGDRSSGNT. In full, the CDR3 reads CSAQGDRSSGNTIYF.

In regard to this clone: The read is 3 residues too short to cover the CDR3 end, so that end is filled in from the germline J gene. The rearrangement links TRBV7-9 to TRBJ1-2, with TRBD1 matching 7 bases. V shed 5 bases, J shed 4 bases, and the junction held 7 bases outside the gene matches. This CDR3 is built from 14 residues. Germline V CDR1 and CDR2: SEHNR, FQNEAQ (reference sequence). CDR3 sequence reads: CASSGGQAFYGYTF. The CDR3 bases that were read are TGTGCCAGCAGCGGAGGACAGGCCTTCTATGGC. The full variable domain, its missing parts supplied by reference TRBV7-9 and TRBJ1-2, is DTGVSQNPRHKITKRGQNVTFRCDPISEHNRLYWYRQTLGQGPEFLTYFQNEAQLEKSRLLSDRFSAERPKGSFSTLEIQRTEQGDSAMYLCASSGGQAFYGYTFGSGTRLTVV.

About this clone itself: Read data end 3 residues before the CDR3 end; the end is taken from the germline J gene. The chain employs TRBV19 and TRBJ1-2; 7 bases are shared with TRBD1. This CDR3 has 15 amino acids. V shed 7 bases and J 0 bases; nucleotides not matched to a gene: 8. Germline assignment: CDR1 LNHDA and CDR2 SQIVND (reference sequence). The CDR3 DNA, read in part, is TGTGCCAGTACCGCAGGGACAGCAGCTAACTATGGC. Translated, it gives CASTAGTAANYG. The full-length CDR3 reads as CASTAGTAANYGYTF.

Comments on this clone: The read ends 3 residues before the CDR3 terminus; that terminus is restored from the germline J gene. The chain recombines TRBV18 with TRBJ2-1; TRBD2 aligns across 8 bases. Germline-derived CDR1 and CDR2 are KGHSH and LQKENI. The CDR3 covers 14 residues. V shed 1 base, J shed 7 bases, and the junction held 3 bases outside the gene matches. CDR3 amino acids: CASSPLSGGNEQFF. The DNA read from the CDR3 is TGTGCCAGCTCACCACTGAGCGGGGGTAATGAG.